This T cell receptor beta chain was sequenced for a study of OX40 agonist ivuxolimab in advanced cancers. Study-wide points: Doses of 0.1 to 3.0 mg/kg were accompanied by clonal expansion of CD4+ and CD8+ blood T cells by week 6.

A word on this clone: Its antigen remains unidentified.

Some clones are missing from TCRdb's copy, which holds only in-frame ones; the method was immunoSEQ multiplex PCR. The table has some 85,000 clones, 90% to 95% seen once. Germline assignment: CDR1 MNHEY and CDR2 SMNVEV (reference sequence). The CDR3 covers 14 residues. V dropped 5 bases and J dropped 4; count of bases not matched to a gene: 6. This TCR derives from an adult with an advanced solid tumor such as melanoma, head and neck, liver or kidney cancer. The starting material was CD4+ or CD8+ T cells sorted from blood, obtained in a trial of the OX40 agonist ivuxolimab. The V gene is TRBV27, the J gene TRBJ2-5, with 8 bases fitting TRBD1. CDR3 residues: CASSPGQGGETQYF. CDR3 sequence (DNA): TGTGCCAGCAGTCCCGGACAGGGTGGAGAGACCCAGTACTTC.